This is a list of T cell receptor beta chains from one sample in a study of cytomegalovirus exposure and HLA in healthy donors. Generated by immunoSEQ multiplex PCR, the TCRdb table keeps only in-frame clones and is missing some. The table has under 150,000 clones, around 82% seen once. The sample taken for sequencing was PBMCs. The receptors stem from a man aged 45-65 years in good health and CMV-seronegative. The CDR3 runs from the conserved cysteine through the conserved F or W. The D gene is left open where the match is weak. Clone size is given for some rows only: seen once, a few or many times, or a class if the clone is expanded.

d_call clone_size j_call cdr3_length v_call cdr3_aa cdr3_nt
. . TRBJ1-3 16 TRBV9 CASSVATSGSGNTIYF TGTGCCAGCAGCGTAGCTACAAGCGGCTCTGGAAACACCATATATTTT
TRBD2 . TRBJ2-3 15 TRBV10-3 CAISGLAGTTDTQYF TGTGCCATCAGTGGACTAGCGGGGACCACAGATACGCAGTATTTT
TRBD1 . TRBJ2-3 15 TRBV5-1 CASSLSQGKTDTQYF TGCGCCAGCAGCCTATCACAGGGGAAGACAGATACGCAGTATTTT
TRBD1 . TRBJ1-4 16 TRBV19 CASSMTGLATNEKLFF TGTGCCAGTAGTATGACAGGGCTTGCAACTAATGAAAAACTGTTTTTT
TRBD2 . TRBJ2-5 16 TRBV5-1 CASSPGSGGGQETQYF TGCGCCAGCAGCCCGGGGTCCGGGGGAGGGCAAGAGACCCAGTACTTC
. . TRBJ1-5 16 TRBV6-6 CASSTGSPPTNQPQHF TGTGCCAGCAGTACCGGGTCTCCACCAACAAATCAGCCCCAGCATTTT
TRBD1 . TRBJ2-2 17 TRBV27 CASSAFRTGRNTGELFF TGTGCCAGCAGTGCATTCAGGACAGGGCGAAACACCGGGGAGCTGTTTTTT
. . TRBJ1-4 14 TRBV11-2 CATTLGGLREKLFF TGTGCCACAACGTTGGGAGGCCTGAGGGAAAAACTGTTTTTT
. few TRBJ1-5 14 TRBV19 CASETGNSNQPQHF TGTGCCAGTGAAACAGGGAATAGCAATCAGCCCCAGCATTTT
. . TRBJ2-3 12 TRBV7-2 CASSSQGDTQYF TGTGCCAGCAGCAGTCAGGGGGATACGCAGTATTTT